This is a list of T cell receptor beta chains from one sample in a study of tumour-infiltrating T cells in Burkitt lymphoma. Some clones are missing from TCRdb's copy, which holds only in-frame ones; the method was immunoSEQ multiplex PCR. This sample has about 7,000 clones; over 75% occur once, and the top ten carry approximately 9.9%. Sequences were obtained from tumor tissue. The source of these receptors is a human donor with Burkitt lymphoma. Both conserved end residues are part of each CDR3. Fields, in order: clone size, J gene, V gene, D gene, CDR3 DNA, CDR3 protein. A D gene is named only where the DNA matches it firmly. A row's size may be missing; if present it is once, few, many or a size class.

clone_size: -
j_call: TRBJ2-7
v_call: TRBV5-1
d_call: -
cdr3_nt: TGCGCCAGCAGCTTCACAGGGAACACCTACGAGCAGTACTTC
cdr3_aa: CASSFTGNTYEQYF

clone_size: -
j_call: TRBJ2-3
v_call: TRBV5-6
d_call: -
cdr3_nt: TGTGCCAGCAGCTTAGGTGGCCGCACAGATACGCAGTATTTT
cdr3_aa: CASSLGGRTDTQYF

clone_size: -
j_call: TRBJ1-2
v_call: TRBV7-9
d_call: -
cdr3_nt: TGTGCCAGCAGCCCGCGTTTCACAGGGAACTATGGCTACACCTTC
cdr3_aa: CASSPRFTGNYGYTF

clone_size: -
j_call: TRBJ1-6
v_call: TRBV5-1
d_call: -
cdr3_nt: TGCGCCAGCAGTAAACAGGGTACTTCACCCCTCCACTTT
cdr3_aa: CASSKQGTSPLHF

clone_size: -
j_call: TRBJ1-3
v_call: TRBV9
d_call: -
cdr3_nt: TGTGCCAGCAGCGTAGGGCCAGGCTCAAACACCATATATTTT
cdr3_aa: CASSVGPGSNTIYF

clone_size: -
j_call: TRBJ2-7
v_call: TRBV5-1
d_call: TRBD1
cdr3_nt: TGCGCCAGCTCCACCGGACAGGTTCCCTACGAGCAGTACTTC
cdr3_aa: CASSTGQVPYEQYF

clone_size: large
j_call: TRBJ2-4
v_call: TRBV5-6
d_call: -
cdr3_nt: TGTGCCAGCAGCTTGGAAGCAGGGGTCCTAGCCAAAAACATTCAGTACTTC
cdr3_aa: CASSLEAGVLAKNIQYF

clone_size: -
j_call: TRBJ2-2
v_call: TRBV5-6
d_call: -
cdr3_nt: TGTGCCAGCAGCTCTGGGGCTAGTTGGGTTCGGGAGCTGTTTTTT
cdr3_aa: CASSSGASWVRELFF

clone_size: -
j_call: TRBJ2-3
v_call: TRBV20-1
d_call: -
cdr3_nt: TGCAGTGAGTCTCCTACAGATACGCAGTATTTT
cdr3_aa: CSESPTDTQYF

clone_size: -
j_call: TRBJ2-7
v_call: TRBV29-1
d_call: -
cdr3_nt: TGCAGCGTTAAAACAGGGACCGAGCAGTACTTC
cdr3_aa: CSVKTGTEQYF

clone_size: -
j_call: TRBJ1-4
v_call: TRBV10-3
d_call: -
cdr3_nt: TGTGCCATCAGTGCCAGGACGGCAACTAATGAAAAACTGTTTTTT
cdr3_aa: CAISARTATNEKLFF

clone_size: -
j_call: TRBJ2-1
v_call: TRBV5-1
d_call: -
cdr3_nt: TGCGCCAGCAGCTTGCGCGCTTCCTACAATGAGCAGTTCTTC
cdr3_aa: CASSLRASYNEQFF

clone_size: -
j_call: TRBJ2-7
v_call: TRBV28
d_call: TRBD1
cdr3_nt: TGTGCCAGCAGTGGGACAGGCTTAGGTCGGTACGAGCAGTACTTC
cdr3_aa: CASSGTGLGRYEQYF

clone_size: -
j_call: TRBJ2-7
v_call: TRBV5-8
d_call: TRBD1
cdr3_nt: TGTGCCAGCAGCTCATACAGGGGAGTGTCCTACGAGCAGTACTTC
cdr3_aa: CASSSYRGVSYEQYF

clone_size: -
j_call: TRBJ2-3
v_call: TRBV18
d_call: -
cdr3_nt: TGTGCCAGCTCACCACTAGGCCCTAGCACAGATACGCAGTATTTT
cdr3_aa: CASSPLGPSTDTQYF

clone_size: -
j_call: TRBJ1-5
v_call: TRBV4-2
d_call: -
cdr3_nt: TGTGCCAGCAGCCAAGATCGCGGAACCAATCAGCCCCAGCATTTT
cdr3_aa: CASSQDRGTNQPQHF

clone_size: -
j_call: TRBJ2-4
v_call: TRBV2
d_call: -
cdr3_nt: TGTGCCAGCGGGGACACAAGAACGTCCAAAAACATTCAGTACTTC
cdr3_aa: CASGDTRTSKNIQYF

clone_size: -
j_call: TRBJ1-4
v_call: TRBV30
d_call: -
cdr3_nt: TGTGCCTGGAGTATGGTGGGGGTTCGCGAAAAACTGTTTTTT
cdr3_aa: CAWSMVGVREKLFF

clone_size: -
j_call: TRBJ1-2
v_call: TRBV19
d_call: TRBD1
cdr3_nt: TGTGCCAGTAGATCGGGCAGGGAGACAGGGATCGTCGGCTACACCTTC
cdr3_aa: CASRSGRETGIVGYTF

clone_size: once
j_call: TRBJ2-1
v_call: TRBV7-9
d_call: -
cdr3_nt: TGTGCCAACAGCTTAGGAACCCCGTGGAGGAATGAGCAGTTCTTC
cdr3_aa: CANSLGTPWRNEQFF

clone_size: -
j_call: TRBJ2-7
v_call: TRBV29-1
d_call: -
cdr3_nt: TGCAGCGTTGCGACATCCTACGAGCAGTACTTC
cdr3_aa: CSVATSYEQYF

clone_size: -
j_call: TRBJ2-5
v_call: TRBV14
d_call: -
cdr3_nt: TGTGCCAGCAGCCAAGATCGATCTCCAAACCAAGAGACCCAGTACTTC
cdr3_aa: CASSQDRSPNQETQYF

clone_size: -
j_call: TRBJ2-3
v_call: TRBV5-1
d_call: -
cdr3_nt: TGCGCCAGCAGCCCGAAGTATGGGGTCACAGATACGCAGTATTTT
cdr3_aa: CASSPKYGVTDTQYF